The rows below give T cell receptor beta chains drawn from one sample of a study of T cell repertoires in cytomegalovirus infection. Their antigen targets remain unknown. TCRdb independently ran MiXCR on the reads; one entry per CDR3 protein. Altogether about half a million distinct CDR3 sequences are present, 33% being singletons, with the ten largest covering 15% to 20%. The material sequenced was cultured PBMCs, taken from culture after CMV antigen stimulation. These receptors were obtained from a human donor in good health (CMV status not recorded). Some clones in this sample may be carry-over from other donors' samples. Each CDR3 is given without its conserved first and last residue. Each record gives: J gene, D gene, V gene, CDR3 protein. The D gene is left open where the match is weak.

TRBJ2-7 . TRBV5-1 ASSLVTVRGYEQY
TRBJ2-7 TRBD1 TRBV7-2 ASTRDRDYYEQY
TRBJ2-1 TRBD2 TRBV11-2 ASSFSRTSGVEQF
TRBJ1-1 . TRBV11-3 ASRTRGGNTEAF
TRBJ2-7 TRBD2 TRBV11-2 ASSGLAGGRSSYEQY
TRBJ2-2 TRBD1 TRBV20-1 SASLFGTGHGTGELF
TRBJ2-1 TRBD2 TRBV24-1 ATSDFELAGSEQF
TRBJ1-2 . TRBV20-1 SARDSGDYGYT
TRBJ2-7 . TRBV7-2 ASSPFRGTGLEQY
TRBJ2-1 TRBD2 TRBV2 ASLSGRAGNEQF
TRBJ2-1 . TRBV4-1 ASSQVAAVPNEQF
TRBJ2-7 . TRBV28 ASSLPPYEQY
TRBJ2-7 . TRBV11-1 ASSLEGHFYEQY
TRBJ2-5 . TRBV10-2 ASTFERVSQETQY
TRBJ1-6 . TRBV7-9 ASSLNPDSPLH
TRBJ1-1 . TRBV6-2/TRBV6-3 ASSRIQNTEAF
TRBJ1-6 . TRBV19 ASNKEYRRNSYNSPLH
TRBJ2-1 TRBD2 TRBV27 ASSPTGRWSDEQF
TRBJ2-7 TRBD1 TRBV11-2 ASSLQGAYEQY
TRBJ2-2 . TRBV6-2/TRBV6-3 ASSRRGPGTLDTGELF
TRBJ2-1 TRBD2 TRBV19 ASSIDRGLAGGSAGEQF
TRBJ1-5 TRBD1 TRBV6-2/TRBV6-3 ASSKPRQGGNQPQH
TRBJ2-7 . TRBV28 ASYGTPYEQY
TRBJ2-2 TRBD2 TRBV6-2/TRBV6-3 ASSYSLTSGRAGELF
TRBJ2-3 TRBD2 TRBV6-5 ASSLLGGNTQY
TRBJ2-1 . TRBV7-9 ASSDQVPSYNEQF
TRBJ2-3 . TRBV29-1 SVELVAVTDTQY
TRBJ1-5 . TRBV7-2 ASSLQSGLEYQPQH
TRBJ2-5 TRBD2 TRBV15 ATSARLAGKQETQY
TRBJ2-1 TRBD1 TRBV12-3/TRBV12-4 ASSLGRDRITGKGTDNEQF
TRBJ2-4 . TRBV7-2 ASSRLTGAKNIQY
TRBJ2-5 . TRBV7-3 ASSADREETQY
TRBJ2-3 TRBD2 TRBV25-1 ATAYSGRTDTQY
TRBJ1-4 TRBD1 TRBV6-2/TRBV6-3 ASSYSGTVNEKLF
TRBJ2-5 TRBD1 TRBV24-1 ATSDPTGTGRATQY
TRBJ1-2 TRBD1 TRBV4-3 ASSQDMRQGSVGYT
TRBJ1-2 . TRBV13 ASSLGIGHGYT
TRBJ2-7 TRBD2 TRBV2 ASSYLGLAGGAGNEQY
TRBJ1-1 TRBD1 TRBV12-3/TRBV12-4 ASTAGTGGKSTEAF
TRBJ1-1 . TRBV6-2/TRBV6-3 ASSYPNTEAF
TRBJ1-2 . TRBV6-1 ASSSLMHGYT
TRBJ2-3 TRBD2 TRBV6-2/TRBV6-3 ASSYLATSGQLKDTQY
TRBJ1-1 TRBD1 TRBV28 ASSLGMRWDSEAF
TRBJ2-3 . TRBV7-4 ASSLAIGGDTQY
TRBJ2-1 TRBD2 TRBV7-2 ASSLGGLATDEQF
TRBJ1-1 . TRBV7-8 ASSQPDTEAF
TRBJ2-3 . TRBV12-3/TRBV12-4 ASSSTLADTQY
TRBJ2-1 TRBD1 TRBV7-8 ASSPSGTGVWEQF
TRBJ1-6 . TRBV27 ASSRSYNSPLH